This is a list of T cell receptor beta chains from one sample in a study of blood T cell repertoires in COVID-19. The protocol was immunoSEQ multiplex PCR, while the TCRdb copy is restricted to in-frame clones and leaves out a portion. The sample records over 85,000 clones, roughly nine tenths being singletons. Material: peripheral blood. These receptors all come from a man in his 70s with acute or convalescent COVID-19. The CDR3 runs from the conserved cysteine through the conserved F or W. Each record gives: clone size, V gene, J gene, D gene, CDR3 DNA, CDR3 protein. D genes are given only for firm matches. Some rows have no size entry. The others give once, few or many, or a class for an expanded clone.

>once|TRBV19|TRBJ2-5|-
TGTGCCAGTAGTATAGTCATGGCCAAGGGGAAGACCCAGTACTTC
CASSIVMAKGKTQYF
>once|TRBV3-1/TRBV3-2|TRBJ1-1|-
TGTGCCAGCAGCCACCCACAGGGAAGGGGAGCTTTCTTT
CASSHPQGRGAFF
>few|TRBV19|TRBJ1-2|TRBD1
TGTGCCAGTAGCCCATCGACAGGGTCGTATGGCTACACCTTC
CASSPSTGSYGYTF
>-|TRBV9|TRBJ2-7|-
TGTGCCAGCAGCGTAGGAGGTCGTACAGGGTACGAGCAGTACTTC
CASSVGGRTGYEQYF
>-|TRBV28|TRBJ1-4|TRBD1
TGTGCCAGCAGCCGACAGGGCACTAATGAAAAACTGTTTTTT
CASSRQGTNEKLFF
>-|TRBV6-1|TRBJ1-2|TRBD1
TGTGCCAGCAGTACAGGGGAGACCTATGGCTACACCTTC
CASSTGETYGYTF
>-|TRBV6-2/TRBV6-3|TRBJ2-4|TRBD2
TGTGCCAGCAGTCGGACTAGCGGGGGAATAAAAGTAGACATTCAGTACTTC
CASSRTSGGIKVDIQYF
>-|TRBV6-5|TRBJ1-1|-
TGTGCCAGCAGGGACCCCGGGACAAGGGAGCGGGCTTTCTTT
CASRDPGTRERAFF
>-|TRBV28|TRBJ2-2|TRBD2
TGTGCCAGCGATATGGGGTTGCGGGGGGGAATCACCGGGGAGCTGTTTTTT
CASDMGLRGGITGELFF
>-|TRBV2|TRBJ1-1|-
TGTGCCAGCAGTGTAAATAGGAACACTGAAGCTTTCTTT
CASSVNRNTEAFF